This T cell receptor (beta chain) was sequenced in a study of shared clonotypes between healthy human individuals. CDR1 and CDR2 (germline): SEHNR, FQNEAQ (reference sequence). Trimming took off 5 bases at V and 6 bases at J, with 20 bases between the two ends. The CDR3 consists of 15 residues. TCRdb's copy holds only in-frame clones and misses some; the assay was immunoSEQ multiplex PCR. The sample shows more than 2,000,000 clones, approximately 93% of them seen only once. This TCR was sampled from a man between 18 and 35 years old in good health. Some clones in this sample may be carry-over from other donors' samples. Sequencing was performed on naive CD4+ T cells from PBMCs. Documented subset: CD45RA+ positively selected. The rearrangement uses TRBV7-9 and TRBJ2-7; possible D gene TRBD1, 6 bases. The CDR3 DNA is TGTGCCAGCAGCCGGACAGTGGTAGGTGATGGCGAGCAGTACTTC. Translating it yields CASSRTVVGDGEQYF. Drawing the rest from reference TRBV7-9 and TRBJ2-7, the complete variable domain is DTGVSQNPRHKITKRGQNVTFRCDPISEHNRLYWYRQTLGQGPEFLTYFQNEAQLEKSRLLSDRFSAERPKGSFSTLEIQRTEQGDSAMYLCASSRTVVGDGEQYFGPGTRLTVT.